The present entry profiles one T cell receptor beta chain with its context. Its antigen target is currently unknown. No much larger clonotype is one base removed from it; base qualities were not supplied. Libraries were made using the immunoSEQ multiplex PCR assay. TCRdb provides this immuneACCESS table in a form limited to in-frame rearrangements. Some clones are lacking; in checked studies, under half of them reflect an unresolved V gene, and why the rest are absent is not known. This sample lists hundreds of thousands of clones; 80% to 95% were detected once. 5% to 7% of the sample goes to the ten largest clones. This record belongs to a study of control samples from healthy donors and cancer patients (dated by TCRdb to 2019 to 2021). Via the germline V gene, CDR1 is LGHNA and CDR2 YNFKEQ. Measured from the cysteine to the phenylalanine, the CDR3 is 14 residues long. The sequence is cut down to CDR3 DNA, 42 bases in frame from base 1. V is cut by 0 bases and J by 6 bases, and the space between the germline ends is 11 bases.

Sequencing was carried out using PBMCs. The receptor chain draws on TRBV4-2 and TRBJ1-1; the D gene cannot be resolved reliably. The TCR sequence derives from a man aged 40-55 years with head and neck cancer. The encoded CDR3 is CASSQEFLGAEAFF. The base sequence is TGTGCCAGCAGCCAAGAATTTCTGGGCGCTGAAGCTTTCTTT.